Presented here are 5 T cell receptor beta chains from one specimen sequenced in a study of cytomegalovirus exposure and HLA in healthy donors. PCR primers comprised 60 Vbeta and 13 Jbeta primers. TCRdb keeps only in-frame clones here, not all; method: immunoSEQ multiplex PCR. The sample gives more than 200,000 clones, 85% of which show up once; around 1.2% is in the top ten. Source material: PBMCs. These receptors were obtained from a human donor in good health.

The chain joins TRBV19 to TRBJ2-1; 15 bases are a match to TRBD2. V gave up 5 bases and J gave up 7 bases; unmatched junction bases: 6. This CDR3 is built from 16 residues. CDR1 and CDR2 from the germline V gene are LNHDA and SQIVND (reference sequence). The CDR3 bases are TGTGCCAGTAGTCTCCGGACTAGCGGGAGGGGGAATGAGCAGTTCTTC. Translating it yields CASSLRTSGRGNEQFF.

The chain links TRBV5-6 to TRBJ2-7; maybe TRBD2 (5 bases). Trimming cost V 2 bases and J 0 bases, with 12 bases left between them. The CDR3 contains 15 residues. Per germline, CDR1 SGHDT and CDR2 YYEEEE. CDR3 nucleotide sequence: TGTGCCAGCAGCTTTAGGCGGGCGAGCTCCTACGAGCAGTACTTC. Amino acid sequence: CASSFRRASSYEQYF.

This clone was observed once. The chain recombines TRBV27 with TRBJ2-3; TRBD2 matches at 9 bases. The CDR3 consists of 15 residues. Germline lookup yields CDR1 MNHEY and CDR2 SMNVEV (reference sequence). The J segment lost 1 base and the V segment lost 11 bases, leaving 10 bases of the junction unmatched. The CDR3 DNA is TGTGCCTCCTTTGGTTGGACTAGCGGCACAGATACGCAGTATTTT. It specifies CASFGWTSGTDTQYF.

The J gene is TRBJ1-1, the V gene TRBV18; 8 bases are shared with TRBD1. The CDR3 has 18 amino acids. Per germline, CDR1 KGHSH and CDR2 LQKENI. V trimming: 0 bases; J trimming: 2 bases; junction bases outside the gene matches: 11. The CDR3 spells CASSPPSGQGAYNTEAFF. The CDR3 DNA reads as TGTGCCAGCTCACCACCTAGCGGCCAGGGGGCTTACAACACTGAAGCTTTCTTT.

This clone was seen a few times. The CDR3, as DNA: TGTGCCAGCAACCCTCGGGACAGAGCTAATCAGCCCCAGCATTTT. This sequence encodes CASNPRDRANQPQHF. This chain joins TRBV28 and TRBJ1-5; 7 nucleotides agree with TRBD1. CDR1 is MDHEN and CDR2 is SYDVKM in the germline V gene. With 7 bases clipped from V and 4 bases from J, the junction kept 10 bases outside the gene matches. CDR3 length: 15 amino acids.